The clone carrying this T cell receptor beta chain was seen a handful of times. Its antigen is as yet unknown. This CDR3 has 14 residues. Germline-derived CDR1 and CDR2 are SQVTM and ANQGSEA. J was trimmed by 8 bases and V by 2 bases; bases with no gene match: 11. The data were obtained in a study of human T cells and chemical hapten exposure. Study context: In the roughly 24-week study, patients were dosed weekly with diphenylcyclopropenone on the scalp throughout.

The study's library attached unique molecular identifiers to single cDNA molecules. One entry per CDR3 protein, called by TCRdb with MiXCR from the RACE reads. This sample yields 350,000 to 450,000 distinct CDR3 sequences, of which around 5.5% are seen a single time; roughly 2.6% belongs to the top ten. Findings and caveats of the study: Having alopecia, the donors may differ immunologically from healthy people. Against controls, expanded TCRs gave rise to significantly more large CDR3 similarity clusters.

Indicated time point: pre-sensitization, week 0. Indicated treatment: therapeutic diphenylcyclopropenone sensitization with weekly scalp DPC. The rearrangement joins TRBV29-1 to TRBJ1-1; TRBD1 aligns across 7 bases. This receptor was obtained from a woman aged 50 to 65 with alopecia areata. Some clones in this sample may be carry-over from other donors' samples. The sequenced sample was whole blood, obtained in connection with sensitization to the hapten diphenylcyclopropenone (DPC). CDR3: CSVEPPRTGLEAFF. CDR3 nucleotide sequence: TGCAGCGTTGAACCCCCCCGGACAGGCCTAGAAGCTTTCTTT.